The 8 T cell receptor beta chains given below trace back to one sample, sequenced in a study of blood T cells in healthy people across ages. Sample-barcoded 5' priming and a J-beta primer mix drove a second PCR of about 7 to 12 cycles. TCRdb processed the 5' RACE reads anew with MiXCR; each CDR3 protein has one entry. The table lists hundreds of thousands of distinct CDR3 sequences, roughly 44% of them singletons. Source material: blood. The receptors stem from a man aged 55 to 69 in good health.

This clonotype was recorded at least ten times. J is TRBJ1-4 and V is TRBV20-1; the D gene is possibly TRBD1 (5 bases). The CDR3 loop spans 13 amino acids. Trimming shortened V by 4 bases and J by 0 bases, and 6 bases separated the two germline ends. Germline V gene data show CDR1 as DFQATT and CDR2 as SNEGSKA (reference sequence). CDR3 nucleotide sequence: TGCAGTGCTAAGACAGCAACTAATGAAAAACTGTTTTTT. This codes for CSAKTATNEKLFF.

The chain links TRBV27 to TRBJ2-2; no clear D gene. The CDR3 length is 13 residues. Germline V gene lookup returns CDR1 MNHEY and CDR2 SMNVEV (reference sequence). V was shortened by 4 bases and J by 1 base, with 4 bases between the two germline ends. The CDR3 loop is CASSSGNTGELFF. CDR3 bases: TGTGCCAGCAGTTCGGGGAACACCGGGGAGCTGTTTTTT.

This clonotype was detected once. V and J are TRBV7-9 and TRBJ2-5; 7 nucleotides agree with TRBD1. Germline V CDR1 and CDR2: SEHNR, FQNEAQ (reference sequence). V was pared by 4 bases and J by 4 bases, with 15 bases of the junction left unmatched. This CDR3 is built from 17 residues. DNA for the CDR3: TGTGCCAGCAGCTCCCGAGACCTACAGGGGTTACGAGAGACCCAGTACTTC. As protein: CASSSRDLQGLRETQYF.

The CDR3 is CASSLSWSGTVYGYTF. The CDR3 coding sequence is TGTGCCAGCAGTTTATCCTGGTCCGGGACGGTGTATGGCTACACCTTC. The V and J genes are TRBV11-2 and TRBJ1-2; TRBD1 is a possible D gene (5 bases). The germline V gene encodes CDR1 SGHAT and CDR2 FQNNGV. The CDR3 length is 16 residues. V dropped 6 bases and J dropped 5 bases, with 22 bases sitting between them.

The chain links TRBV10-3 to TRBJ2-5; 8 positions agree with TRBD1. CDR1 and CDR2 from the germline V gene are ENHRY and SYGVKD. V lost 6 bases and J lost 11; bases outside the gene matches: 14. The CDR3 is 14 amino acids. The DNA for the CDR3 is TGTGCCATCAGAGGACAGGGCTTGACTAATGAGCAGTACTTC. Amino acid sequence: CAIRGQGLTNEQYF.

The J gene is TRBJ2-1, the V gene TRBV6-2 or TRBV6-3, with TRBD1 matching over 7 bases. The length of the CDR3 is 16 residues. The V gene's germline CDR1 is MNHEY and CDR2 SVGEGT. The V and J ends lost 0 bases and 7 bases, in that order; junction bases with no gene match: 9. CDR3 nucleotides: TGTGCCAGCAGTTACTCCCGGGACAGTGTTGGGAATGAGCAGTTCTTC. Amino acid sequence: CASSYSRDSVGNEQFF.

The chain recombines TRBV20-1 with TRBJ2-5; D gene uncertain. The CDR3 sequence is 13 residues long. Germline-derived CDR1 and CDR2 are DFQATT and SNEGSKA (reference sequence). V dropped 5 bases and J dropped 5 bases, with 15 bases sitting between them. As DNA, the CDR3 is TGCAGTGCTGCCCCGGACCTTGGGGAGACCCAGTACTTC. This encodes CSAAPDLGETQYF.

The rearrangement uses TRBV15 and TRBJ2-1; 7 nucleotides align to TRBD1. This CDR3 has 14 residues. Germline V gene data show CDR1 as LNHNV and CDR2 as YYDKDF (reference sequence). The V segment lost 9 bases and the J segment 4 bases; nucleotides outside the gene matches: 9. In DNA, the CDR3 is TGTGCCACTACGACAGGGAGTGGGTACAATGAGCAGTTCTTC. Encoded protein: CATTTGSGYNEQFF.